This T cell receptor (beta chain) was identified in a study of T cell repertoires in cytomegalovirus infection. CDR1 and CDR2 from the germline V gene are MDHEN and SYDVKM. The CDR3 length is 12 residues. The V end lost 2 bases, the J end lost 5 bases, and 6 bases lay between the germline ends. TCRdb itself ran the reads through MiXCR, one entry per CDR3 protein. Among about 920,000 distinct CDR3 sequences listed, around 32% were seen once. Concerning this clonotype: Its antigen is still unknown.

The sequence was obtained from a human donor in good health (CMV status not recorded). Some clones in this sample may be carry-over from other donors' samples. This chain joins TRBV28 and TRBJ2-5; D gene unclear. The source material was cultured CD8+ T cells from PBMCs, sampled from culture after CMV antigen stimulation. CDR3 sequence reads: CASSLTAETQYF. The CDR3 DNA reads as TGTGCCAGCAGTTTAACAGCTGAGACCCAGTACTTC.